The present T cell receptor (beta chain) was sequenced within a study of beta chain features in type 1 diabetes. Study-level points and caveats: Patients with type 1 diabetes showed fewer VDJ junction insertions and more deletions. TCRB CDR3s from Type 1 diabetes patients were moderately but significantly shorter in all four CD4+ subsets.

Turning to this clone: Antigen: not known.

Each of the CD4+ naive, central memory, regulatory and stem cell-like memory populations was sorted via CD45RO/CCR7/CD25/CD127/CD95/CD27. The entirety of the isolated RNA underwent reverse transcription, so expressed TCRB transcripts were sequenced. Sequencing was performed with immunoSEQ multiplex PCR; in TCRdb, only in-frame clones are kept and a portion is missing. The sample yields over 650,000 clones, around an eighth seen once. The sequenced sample was naive CD4+ T cells from blood. The clonotype originates from a man aged 18-30 years with type 1 diabetes.

The CDR3 DNA reads TGTGCCTGGAGTGTCAGCGAATTCGAAAAACTGTTTTTT. Translating gives CAWSVSEFEKLFF. The chain uses TRBV30 and TRBJ1-4; D is uncertain. The CDR3 is 13 residues long. V lost 0 bases and J lost 8, with 10 bases in between. The germline CDR1 and CDR2 sequences are GTSNPN and SVGIG (reference sequence).